This T cell receptor beta chain was sequenced in a study of CD8 T cells in Susac syndrome (dated by TCRdb to about 2019). About the investigation overall: Whether CD8+ T cell activation and differentiation in Susac syndrome was antigen driven was tested using repertoire sequencing. CD8+ T cell repertoire clonality was compared between about a dozen healthy donors, around 14 Susac syndrome patients and roughly 15 multiple sclerosis patients. The study at large found these results: The number of individuals in the TCR sequencing and HLA analysis was acknowledged as relatively small.

RNA was extracted with the RNeasy kit and roughly 0.5 to 1 ug was reverse transcribed using random hexamers. The immunoSEQ multiplex PCR assay, covering 54 Vbeta and 13 Jbeta segments, was used to amplify TCR beta CDR3 regions. PCR amplification bias was corrected using a synthetic template baseline for primer optimization and computational correction. Per the source publication's procedure: Reads were annotated to V, D and J genes per IMGT and analyzed with immunoSEQ Analyzer, keeping only productive sequences. To calculate clonality, Shannon entropy was normalized by log2 of the number of productive unique sequences and then subtracted from one. For each patient and control, public and private clones were evaluated within the 100 most prevalent clones. Clones were defined as Susac-specific if absent from the healthy and MS cohorts, from more than 900 published viral clones and from other ImmuneACCESS disease sequences. TCRdb handled the public reads itself, with Q25 trimming in fastp and clone calling in MiXCR, and kept productive beta chains. Entries are consolidated by CDR3 protein sequence, retaining the most common genes and DNA. Clone size and V and J calls follow TCRdb, not the original study. In all, the sample holds 50,000 or so distinct CDR3 sequences, and over 85% of those were seen once. The ten largest clonotypes hold roughly 0.58% of the sample.

Peripheral blood CD8+ and CD4+ T cells from healthy donors, Susac syndrome patients and multiple sclerosis patients were profiled by high-throughput TCR beta sequencing. The healthy donors served as controls matched for age and sex. Bulk CD8+ and CD4+ T cells were purified magnetically by negative isolation, whereas CD8+ TEMRA cells were enriched by FACS. Blood was collected in EDTA tubes and processed within 24 hours, with PBMCs isolated through density gradient centrifugation. PBMCs intended for TCR sequencing were cryopreserved in liquid nitrogen and were subsequently thawed in a 37 degrees C water bath. The sorted or isolated CD4+, CD8+ and CD8+ TEMRA cells reached a purity of at least 90%. Sequences ENHRY (CDR1) and SYGVKD (CDR2) are obtained from the germline V gene. From cysteine to phenylalanine, the CDR3 is 14 amino acids long. Only CDR3 DNA is held: 42 bases, read in frame from base 1. Trimming removed 3 bases from V and 1 base from J, leaving 9 bases between the germline ends.

With regard to this clonotype: The antigen this receptor binds is unknown. Per-base quality was not reported, and no clone a single base away is much larger than it.

The rearranged segments are TRBV10-3 and TRBJ1-1, with the D gene call left open. This receptor was taken from a human donor in good health. Sample: CD8+ T cells from PBMCs. The CDR3 has the sequence CAISDGLGNTEAFF. In nucleotides, the sequence is TGTGCCATCAGTGATGGTTTGGGGAACACTGAAGCTTTCTTT.